This T cell receptor (beta chain) appears in the sequencing data of a study of T cells in localized non-small cell lung cancer. Study-wide points: Greater blood T cell density accompanied longer overall survival. Heterogeneity remains possible, as sequencing covered one tumor region only. Appearance in adjacent lung was seen for a median around 58 of the top 100 tumor clones.

A word on this clone: Its matching antigen is unknown.

CDR1 and CDR2 (germline): GTSNPN, SVGIG (reference sequence). Between the trimmed V and J ends, which lost 3 bases and 5 bases, there was a span of 19 bases. This CDR3 has 15 amino acids. Produced via immunoSEQ multiplex PCR; TCRdb's table is partial and in-frame only. The sample shows tens of thousands of clones, 80% to 95% of them seen only once. The input for sequencing was peripheral blood, taken before any cancer treatment. This sequence joins TRBV30 and TRBJ2-5, with TRBD2 as a possible D gene (6 bases). This sequence originates from a woman aged 35 to 69 with stage I lung adenocarcinoma. The CDR3 DNA is TGTGCCTGGAGCGCGGGACTTTCTGGGCTGGAGACCCAGTACTTC. This translates into CAWSAGLSGLETQYF.